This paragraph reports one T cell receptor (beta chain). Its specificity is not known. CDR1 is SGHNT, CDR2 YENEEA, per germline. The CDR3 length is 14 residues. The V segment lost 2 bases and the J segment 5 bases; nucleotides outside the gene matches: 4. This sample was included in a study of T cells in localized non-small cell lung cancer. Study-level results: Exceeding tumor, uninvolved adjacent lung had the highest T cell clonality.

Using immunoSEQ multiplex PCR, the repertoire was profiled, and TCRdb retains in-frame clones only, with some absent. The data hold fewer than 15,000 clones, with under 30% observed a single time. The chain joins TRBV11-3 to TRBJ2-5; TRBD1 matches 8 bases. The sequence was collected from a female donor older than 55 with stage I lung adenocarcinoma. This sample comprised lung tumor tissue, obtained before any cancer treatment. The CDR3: CASSLFGQGETQYF. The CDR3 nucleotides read TGTGCCAGCAGCTTATTCGGACAGGGCGAGACCCAGTACTTC.